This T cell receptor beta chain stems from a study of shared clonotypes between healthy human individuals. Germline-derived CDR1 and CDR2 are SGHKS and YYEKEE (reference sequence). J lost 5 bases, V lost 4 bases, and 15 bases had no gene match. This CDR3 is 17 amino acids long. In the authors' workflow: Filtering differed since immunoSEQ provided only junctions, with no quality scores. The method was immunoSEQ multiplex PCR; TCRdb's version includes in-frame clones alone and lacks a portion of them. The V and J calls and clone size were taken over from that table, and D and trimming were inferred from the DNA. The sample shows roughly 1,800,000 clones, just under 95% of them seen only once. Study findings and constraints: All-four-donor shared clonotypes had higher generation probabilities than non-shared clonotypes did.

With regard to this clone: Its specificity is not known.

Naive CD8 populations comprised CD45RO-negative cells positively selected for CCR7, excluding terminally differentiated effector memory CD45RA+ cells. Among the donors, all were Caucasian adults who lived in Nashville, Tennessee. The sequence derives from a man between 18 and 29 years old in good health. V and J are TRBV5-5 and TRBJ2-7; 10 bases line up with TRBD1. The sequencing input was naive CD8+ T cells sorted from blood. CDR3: CASSVDSGTGDPHEQYF. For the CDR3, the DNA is TGTGCCAGCAGCGTTGATAGTGGGACAGGGGACCCCCACGAGCAGTACTTC.